A single sample is the source of the 8 T cell receptor beta chains below, sequenced in a study of blood T cell repertoires in COVID-19. The assay was immunoSEQ multiplex PCR, and TCRdb's table has in-frame clones only and misses some. This sample has around 200,000 clones, with less than 85% found just once. Source material: peripheral blood. The receptors were gathered from a man aged 45-60 years who had recovered from COVID-19.

The genes are TRBV11-2 and TRBJ2-1; the D gene is possibly TRBD1 (7 bases). Between the trimmed V and J ends, which lost 0 bases and 5 bases, there was a span of 11 bases. CDR1 is SGHAT and CDR2 is FQNNGV in the germline V gene. This CDR3 is 15 amino acids long. The CDR3 loop reads CASSLDRGVHNEQFF. CDR3 nucleotides: TGTGCCAGCAGCTTAGACAGGGGGGTTCACAATGAGCAGTTCTTC. Using reference TRBV11-2 and TRBJ2-1 for the parts outside the CDR3, the full variable domain is EAGVAQSPRYKIIEKRQSVAFWCNPISGHATLYWYQQILGQGPKLLIQFQNNGVVDDSQLPKDRFSAERLKGVDSTLKIQPAKLEDSAVYLCASSLDRGVHNEQFFGPGTRLTVL.

The gene calls are TRBV11-3 and TRBJ2-2; D is unresolved. Germline V gene lookup returns CDR1 SGHNT and CDR2 YENEEA. The CDR3 covers 12 residues. V lost 5 bases and J lost 1, with 2 bases in between. The CDR3 here is CASSLNTGELFF. In DNA form, the CDR3 reads TGTGCCAGCAGCCTGAACACCGGGGAGCTGTTTTTT. Complete variable domain (other parts from reference TRBV11-3 and TRBJ2-2): EAGVVQSPRYKIIEKKQPVAFWCNPISGHNTLYWYLQNLGQGPELLIRYENEEAVDDSQLPKDRFSAERLKGVDSTLKIQPAELGDSAVYLCASSLNTGELFFGEGSRLTVL.

The chain joins TRBV7-3 to TRBJ1-6, with D possibly being TRBD1 (5 bases). Germline loops: CDR1 SGHTA, CDR2 FQGTGA. The CDR3 has 15 amino acids. Trimming left V 1 base short and J 7 bases short, with 11 bases between. The CDR3 DNA sequence: TGTGCCAGCAGCTTAATCAGGGTAGAAAATTCACCCCTCCACTTT. It is translated as CASSLIRVENSPLHF.

The gene calls are TRBV7-9 and TRBJ1-1; possibly TRBD1 for D (5 bases). The CDR3 is made up of 14 amino acids. Trimming cost V 5 bases and J 5 bases, with 15 bases left between them. CDR1 SEHNR and CDR2 FQNEAQ come from the germline V gene (reference sequence). In DNA form, the CDR3 reads TGTGCCAGCAGCGTCGGGGGTTCTATGACTGAAGCTTTCTTT. This gives the protein CASSVGGSMTEAFF.

The genes are TRBV7-2 and TRBJ2-5; no clear D. The CDR3 spans 15 residues. The germline V and J ends were trimmed by 0 bases and 1 base, with 9 bases remaining between them. Germline CDR1 reads SGHTA; CDR2 reads FQGNSA. CDR3: CASSLAGVLQETQYF. For the CDR3, the DNA is TGTGCCAGCAGCTTAGCCGGAGTACTCCAAGAGACCCAGTACTTC.

This rearrangement joins TRBV18 to TRBJ2-1; 14 bases align to TRBD2. Germline trimming cut 2 bases from V and 0 bases from J; bases unmatched to any gene: 0. CDR1 is KGHSH, CDR2 LQKENI, per germline. The CDR3 is made up of 17 amino acids. CDR3 nucleotide sequence: TGTGCCAGCTCACCAGGGACTAGCGGGAGCTCCTACAATGAGCAGTTCTTC. Its translation: CASSPGTSGSSYNEQFF.

The gene calls are TRBV18 and TRBJ2-3; 8 bases agree with TRBD1. CDR3 size: 14 residues. Germline assignment: CDR1 KGHSH and CDR2 LQKENI. V lost 0 bases and J lost 10; bases outside the gene matches: 6. The CDR3 spells CASSPPVGQGPQYF. The CDR3 DNA reads TGTGCCAGCTCACCACCAGTCGGACAGGGTCCGCAGTATTTT. Combining the CDR3 with reference TRBV18 and TRBJ2-3 gives the whole variable domain NAGVMQNPRHLVRRRGQEARLRCSPMKGHSHVYWYRQLPEEGLKFMVYLQKENIIDESGMPKERFSAEFPKEGPSILRIQQVVRGDSAAYFCASSPPVGQGPQYFGPGTRLTVL.

The chain has TRBV24-1 and TRBJ2-1; TRBD2 matches 16 bases. Germline loops: CDR1 KGHDR, CDR2 SFDVKD. J gave up 8 bases and V 4 bases, and 10 bases lay outside the gene matches. The CDR3 spans 18 residues. The CDR3 loop is CATSDSGTSGRAGYEQFF. The CDR3, as DNA: TGTGCCACCAGTGACTCCGGGACTAGCGGGAGGGCGGGATATGAGCAGTTCTTC.